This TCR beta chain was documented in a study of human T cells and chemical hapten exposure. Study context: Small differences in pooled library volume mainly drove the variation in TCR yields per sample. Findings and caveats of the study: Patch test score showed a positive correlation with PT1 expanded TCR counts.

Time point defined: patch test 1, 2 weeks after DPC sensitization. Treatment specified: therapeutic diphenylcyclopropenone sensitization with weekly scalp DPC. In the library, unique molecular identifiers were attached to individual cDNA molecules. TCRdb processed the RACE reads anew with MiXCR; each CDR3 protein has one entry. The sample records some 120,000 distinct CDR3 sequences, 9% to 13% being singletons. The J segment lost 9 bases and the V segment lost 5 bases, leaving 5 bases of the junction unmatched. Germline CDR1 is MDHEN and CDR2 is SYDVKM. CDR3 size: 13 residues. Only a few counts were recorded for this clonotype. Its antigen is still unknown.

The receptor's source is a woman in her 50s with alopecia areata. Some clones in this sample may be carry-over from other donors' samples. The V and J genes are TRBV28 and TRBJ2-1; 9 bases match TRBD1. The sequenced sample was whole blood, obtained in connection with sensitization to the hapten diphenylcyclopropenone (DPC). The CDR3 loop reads CASSGQGILEQFF. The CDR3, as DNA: TGTGCCAGCAGTGGACAGGGGATACTTGAGCAGTTCTTC.